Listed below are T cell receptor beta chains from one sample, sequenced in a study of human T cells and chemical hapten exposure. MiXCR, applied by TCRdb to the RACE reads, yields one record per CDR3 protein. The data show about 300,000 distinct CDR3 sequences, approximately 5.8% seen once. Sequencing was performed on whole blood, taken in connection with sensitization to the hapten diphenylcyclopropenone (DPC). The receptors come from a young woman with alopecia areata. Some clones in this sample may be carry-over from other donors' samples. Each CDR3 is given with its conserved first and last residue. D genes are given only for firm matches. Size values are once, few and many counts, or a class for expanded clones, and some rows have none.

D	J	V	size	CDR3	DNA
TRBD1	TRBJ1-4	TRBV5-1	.	CASSIAGGRDEKLFF	TGCGCCAGCAGCATTGCAGGGGGCAGGGATGAAAAACTGTTTTTT
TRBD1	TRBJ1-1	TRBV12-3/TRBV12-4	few	CASSSPDRVNTEAFF	TGTGCCAGCAGTTCCCCCGACAGGGTGAACACTGAAGCTTTCTTT
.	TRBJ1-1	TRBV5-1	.	CASTQHENTEAFF	TGCGCCAGCACCCAACACGAAAACACTGAAGCTTTCTTT
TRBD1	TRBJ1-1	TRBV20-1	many	CSAGGQATNTEAFF	TGCAGTGCTGGCGGACAGGCGACGAACACTGAAGCTTTCTTT
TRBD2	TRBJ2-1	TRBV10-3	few	CAISDSGGSYNEQFF	TGTGCCATCAGTGATAGCGGGGGGTCCTACAATGAGCAGTTCTTC
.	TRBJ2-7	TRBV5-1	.	CASSLVPDRSSKYF	TGCGCCAGCAGCTTGGTCCCAGACCGGAGCAGTAAGTACTTC
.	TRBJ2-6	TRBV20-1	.	CSARAGANVLTF	TGCAGTGCTAGAGCTGGGGCCAACGTCCTGACTTTC
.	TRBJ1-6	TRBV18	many	CASSLAINSPLHF	TGTGCCAGCTCACTCGCTATTAATTCACCCCTCCACTTT
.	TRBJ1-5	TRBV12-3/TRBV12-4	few	CASSLGQRPGGVSQPQHF	TGTGCCAGCAGTTTGGGCCAACGTCCGGGGGGTGTAAGTCAGCCCCAGCATTTT
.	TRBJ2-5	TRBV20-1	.	CSTRGPETQYF	TGCAGCACCAGGGGACCGGAGACCCAGTACTTC
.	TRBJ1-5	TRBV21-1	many	CASSSHQPQHF	TGTGCCAGCAGCTCACATCAGCCCCAGCATTTT
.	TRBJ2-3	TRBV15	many	CATSSQGPDTQYF	TGTGCCACCAGCTCCCAGGGCCCAGATACGCAGTATTTT
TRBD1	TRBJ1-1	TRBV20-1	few	CSASSQGAYTEAFF	TGCAGTGCTAGTAGTCAGGGGGCCTACACTGAAGCTTTCTTT
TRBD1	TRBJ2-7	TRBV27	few	CASSLSGGTGTSYEQYF	TGTGCCAGCAGTTTATCAGGCGGGACAGGGACCTCCTACGAGCAGTACTTC
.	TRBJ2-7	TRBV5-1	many	CASSLEGHEQYF	TGCGCCAGCAGCTTGGAAGGGCACGAGCAGTACTTC
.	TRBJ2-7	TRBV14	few	CASSQEQGSSYEQYF	TGTGCCAGCAGCCAAGAGCAGGGTAGCTCCTACGAGCAGTACTTC
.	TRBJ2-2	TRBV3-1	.	CASRAQDYTGELFF	TGTGCCAGCAGAGCCCAAGACTACACCGGGGAGCTGTTTTTT
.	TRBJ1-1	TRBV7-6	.	CASSLGGGMNTEAFF	TGTGCCAGCAGCTTAGGGGGCGGCATGAACACTGAAGCTTTCTTT
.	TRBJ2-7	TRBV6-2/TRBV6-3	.	CASSYDRGKSYEQYF	TGTGCCAGCAGTTACGATCGGGGAAAATCCTACGAGCAGTACTTC
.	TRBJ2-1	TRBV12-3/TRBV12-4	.	CASSFKRRSSYNEQFF	TGTGCCAGCAGTTTTAAGCGGCGCAGCTCCTACAATGAGCAGTTCTTC
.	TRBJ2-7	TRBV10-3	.	CAISESGGPYEQYF	TGTGCCATCAGTGAGTCGGGGGGCCCCTACGAGCAGTACTTC
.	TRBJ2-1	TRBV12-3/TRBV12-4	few	CASSPRWRNEQFF	TGTGCCAGCAGTCCCCGGTGGAGGAATGAGCAGTTCTTC
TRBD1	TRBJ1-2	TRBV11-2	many	CASSRDRGSGYTF	TGTGCCAGCAGCCGGGACAGGGGAAGTGGCTACACCTTC
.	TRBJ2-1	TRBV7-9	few	CASSLEGYSSYNEQFF	TGTGCCAGCAGCTTAGAGGGGTATAGCTCCTACAATGAGCAGTTCTTC
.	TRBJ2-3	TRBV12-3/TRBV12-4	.	CASTLEGGVTDTQYF	TGTGCCAGCACCCTAGAGGGGGGCGTCACAGATACGCAGTATTTT
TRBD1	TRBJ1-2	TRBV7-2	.	CASSPRQGAAGEVGYTF	TGTGCCAGCAGCCCTCGACAGGGGGCGGCGGGTGAGGTTGGCTACACCTTC
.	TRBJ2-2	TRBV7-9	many	CASSLNGVNTGELFF	TGTGCCAGCAGCTTAAACGGGGTGAACACCGGGGAGCTGTTTTTT
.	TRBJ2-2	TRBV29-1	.	CSVSRDTGRANTGELFF	TGCAGCGTGAGCCGGGACACTGGCCGTGCGAACACCGGGGAGCTGTTTTTT
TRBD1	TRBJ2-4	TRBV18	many	CASSPDRALIQYF	TGTGCCAGCTCACCGGACAGGGCCCTCATTCAGTACTTC
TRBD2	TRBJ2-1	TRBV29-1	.	CSVESSGGVTYNEQFF	TGCAGCGTTGAGTCTAGCGGGGGCGTAACCTACAATGAGCAGTTCTTC
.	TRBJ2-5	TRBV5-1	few	CASSGQETQYF	TGCGCCAGCAGCGGCCAAGAGACCCAGTACTTC
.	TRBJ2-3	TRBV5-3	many	CARSLERRASLYSTDTQYF	TGTGCCAGAAGCTTGGAACGACGGGCGAGCCTATATAGCACAGATACGCAGTATTTT
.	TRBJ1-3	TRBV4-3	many	CASSHGLIMRNTIYF	TGCGCCAGCAGCCATGGACTCATTATGAGAAACACCATATATTTT
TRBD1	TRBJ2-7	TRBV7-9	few	CASSTRTGQGYEQYF	TGTGCCAGCAGCACCCGGACAGGCCAGGGTTACGAGCAGTACTTC
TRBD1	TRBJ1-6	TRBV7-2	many	CASSRGTRDRASPLHF	TGTGCCAGCAGCCGAGGAACCAGGGACAGGGCTTCACCCCTCCACTTT
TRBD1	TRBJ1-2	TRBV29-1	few	CSVEDQYVAHRGVYGYTF	TGCAGCGTTGAAGATCAATATGTAGCCCACAGGGGTGTGTATGGCTACACCTTC
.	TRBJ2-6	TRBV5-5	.	CASSDFSGANVLTF	TGTGCCAGCAGCGACTTCTCTGGGGCCAACGTCCTGACTTTC
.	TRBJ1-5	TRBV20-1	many	CSANLGTDSNQPQHF	TGCAGTGCGAATCTCGGGACGGATAGCAATCAGCCCCAGCATTTT
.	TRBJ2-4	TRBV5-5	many	CASSLLGRAKNIQYF	TGTGCCAGCAGCTTGCTGGGGAGAGCCAAAAACATTCAGTACTTC
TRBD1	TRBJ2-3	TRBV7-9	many	CASSLGTGGPDTQYF	TGTGCCAGCAGCTTAGGCACAGGGGGGCCAGATACGCAGTATTTT
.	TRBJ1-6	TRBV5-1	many	CASSLARAPDSPLHF	TGCGCCAGCAGCTTGGCCCGGGCCCCTGATTCACCCCTCCACTTT
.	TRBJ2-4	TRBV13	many	CASSLDGFLYF	TGTGCCAGCAGCTTAGACGGGTTTCTGTACTTC
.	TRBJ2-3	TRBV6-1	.	CASRPRGGTDTQYF	TGTGCCAGCCGGCCTAGAGGGGGCACAGATACGCAGTATTTT
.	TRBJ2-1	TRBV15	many	CATGDSGRSSYNEQFF	TGTGCCACCGGAGACTCCGGCCGGAGCTCCTACAATGAGCAGTTCTTC
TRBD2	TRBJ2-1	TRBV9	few	CASSVGASGGPYNEQFF	TGTGCCAGCAGCGTAGGGGCTAGCGGGGGACCCTACAATGAGCAGTTCTTC
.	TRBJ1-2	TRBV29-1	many	CSVDGGPSSKSYYTF	TGCAGCGTTGATGGGGGCCCGTCTTCGAAGTCATACTACACCTTC
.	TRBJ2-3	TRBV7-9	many	CASSSRGPDTQYF	TGTGCCAGCAGTTCCCGGGGGCCAGATACGCAGTATTTT
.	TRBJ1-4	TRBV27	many	CASSSLDLGKLFF	TGTGCCAGCAGTTCCTTGGATCTTGGGAAACTGTTTTTT
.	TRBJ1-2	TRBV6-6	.	CASWGSYGYTF	TGTGCCAGCTGGGGGAGCTATGGCTACACCTTC
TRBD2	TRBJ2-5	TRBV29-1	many	CSVEGTSAGETQYF	TGCAGCGTTGAAGGGACTAGCGCCGGGGAGACCCAGTACTTC
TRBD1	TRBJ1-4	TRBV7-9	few	CASSLKTGWNEKLFF	TGTGCCAGCAGCTTGAAGACAGGGTGGAATGAAAAACTGTTTTTT
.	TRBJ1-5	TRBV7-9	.	CASSFLQDGQPQHF	TGTGCCAGCAGCTTTCTGCAGGACGGGCAGCCCCAGCATTTT
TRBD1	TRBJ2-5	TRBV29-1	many	CSVPGTGEETQYF	TGCAGCGTTCCGGGGACAGGGGAAGAGACCCAGTACTTC
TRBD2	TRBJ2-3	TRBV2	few	CASSFLENSGGATPTDTQYF	TGTGCCAGCAGTTTCCTTGAGAATAGCGGGGGGGCCACCCCCACAGATACGCAGTATTTT
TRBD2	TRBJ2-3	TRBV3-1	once	CASSQGLADRTDTQYF	TGTGCCAGCAGCCAAGGACTAGCGGACAGGACAGATACGCAGTATTTT
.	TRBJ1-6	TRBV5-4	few	CASSFDSLNSPLHF	TGTGCCAGCAGCTTCGACAGCCTGAATTCACCCCTCCACTTT
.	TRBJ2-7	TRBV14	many	CASSQVPMSEQYF	TGTGCCAGCAGCCAAGTTCCCATGAGCGAGCAGTACTTC
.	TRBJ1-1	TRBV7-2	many	CASSPSGITEAFF	TGTGCCAGCAGCCCGTCCGGGATCACTGAAGCTTTCTTT
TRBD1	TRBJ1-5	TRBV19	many	CASSIDPGQALGPQHF	TGTGCCAGTAGTATAGACCCGGGACAGGCCTTGGGGCCCCAGCATTTT